The 32 T cell receptor beta chains below come from one sample, sequenced in a study of control samples from healthy donors and cancer patients. Libraries were prepared by immunoSEQ multiplex PCR; TCRdb keeps only in-frame clonotypes and omits some of them. This sample has about 78,000 clones, with 70% to 90% found just once. Sequences were obtained from blood. The receptor source for this set is a woman aged 55-69 years in good health.

The chain is built from TRBV29-1 and TRBJ2-5, with D possibly being TRBD1 (6 bases). The CDR3 contains 13 residues. The V end was cut by 2 bases, the J end by 5 bases, with 12 bases between. The germline CDR1 and CDR2 sequences are SQVTM and ANQGSEA. CDR3: CSVENRVGETQYF. The DNA for the CDR3 is TGCAGCGTTGAAAACAGGGTGGGGGAGACCCAGTACTTC.

The chain couples TRBV20-1 to TRBJ2-7; 9 bases map to TRBD2. The length of the CDR3 is 14 residues. The J segment lost 3 bases and the V segment lost 3 bases, leaving 6 bases of the junction unmatched. Germline CDR1 reads DFQATT; CDR2 reads SNEGSKA (reference sequence). The CDR3 spells CSASSSGVNYEQYF. In nucleotides, the CDR3 is TGCAGTGCTAGTTCTAGCGGGGTTAACTACGAGCAGTACTTC.

J is TRBJ2-3 and V is TRBV4-1, with D tentatively TRBD2 (6 bases). Germline loops: CDR1 MGHRA, CDR2 YSYEKL. This CDR3 spans 18 amino acids. V was shortened by 2 bases and J by 2 bases, with 20 bases between the two germline ends. The CDR3 loop reads CASSQQTGTSLITDTQYF. The CDR3 DNA sequence: TGCGCCAGCAGCCAACAGACCGGGACTTCTCTTATCACAGATACGCAGTATTTT.

The chain links TRBV9 to TRBJ2-2; D is uncertain. V gave up 1 base and J gave up 4 bases, with 5 bases separating them. Germline CDR1 reads SGDLS; CDR2 reads YYNGEE. The CDR3 has 13 amino acids. The CDR3 DNA reads as TGTGCCAGCAGCGTACTAACCACCGGGGAGCTGTTTTTT. As protein: CASSVLTTGELFF.

The chain uses TRBV18 and TRBJ1-1; D ambiguous. The germline V and J ends were trimmed by 2 bases and 3 bases, with 10 bases remaining between them. Germline V CDR1 and CDR2: KGHSH, LQKENI. This CDR3 comprises 14 residues. CDR3 region: CASSPTDMDTEAFF. CDR3 DNA: TGTGCCAGCTCACCAACAGATATGGACACTGAAGCTTTCTTT.

The rearrangement links TRBV20-1 to TRBJ1-1, with D possibly being TRBD1 (5 bases). Looked up from germline, CDR1 is DFQATT and CDR2 is SNEGSKA (reference sequence). V was pared by 3 bases and J by 0 bases, with 11 bases between. This CDR3 is 14 amino acids long. CDR3: CSASWGGMNTEAFF. The CDR3 DNA is TGCAGTGCTAGTTGGGGCGGAATGAACACTGAAGCTTTCTTT.

This clone was seen more than once but under ten times. The CDR3 protein is CASSPGLWGDTEAFF. In DNA, the CDR3 is TGTGCCAGCAGCCCGGGGCTCTGGGGGGACACTGAAGCTTTCTTT. The rearrangement uses TRBV6-5 and TRBJ1-1; weak D call: TRBD1 (5 bases). The CDR3 extends over 15 amino acids. Trimming left V 6 bases short and J 3 bases short, with 17 bases between. The germline V gene encodes CDR1 MNHEY and CDR2 SVGAGI.

The chain joins TRBV7-6 to TRBJ1-6; 7 nucleotides agree with TRBD1. Trimming removed 5 bases from V and 7 bases from J; junction bases left unmatched: 11. The CDR3 length is 16 residues. CDR1 is SGHVS and CDR2 is FNYEAQ in the germline V gene. The chain's CDR3 is CASSPYSGTANSPLHF. CDR3 bases: TGTGCCAGCAGCCCTTATTCCGGGACAGCAAATTCACCCCTCCACTTT.

The J gene is TRBJ1-2, the V gene TRBV25-1; 8 bases fit TRBD1. V gave up 2 bases and J gave up 4 bases; unmatched junction bases: 3. From germline, CDR1 is MGHDK and CDR2 SYGVNS. CDR3 size: 14 residues. CDR3 region: CASSEQGAGYGYTF. In DNA form, the CDR3 reads TGTGCCAGCAGTGAACAGGGGGCGGGCTATGGCTACACCTTC.

The CDR3 spells CASRLVAGGGHEQYF. CDR3 nucleotides: TGTGCAAGTCGCTTAGTGGCGGGGGGAGGCCACGAGCAGTACTTC. The chain couples TRBV12-2 to TRBJ2-7; the DNA was not used to check the table's D call, TRBD2. TRBV12-2 is tagged as a pseudogene. The CDR3 runs 15 residues.

There are a few counts of this clone. The gene calls are TRBV30 and TRBJ2-1, with 9 bases aligning to TRBD2. The V gene's germline CDR1 is GTSNPN and CDR2 SVGIG (reference sequence). V was clipped by 3 bases and J by 10 bases; unmatched bases: 19. The CDR3 covers 17 residues. The CDR3 nucleotides read TGTGCCTGGAGCTCCCTTAGGGGGCGGGAGGGCCTTAACGAGCAGTTCTTC. This gives the protein CAWSSLRGREGLNEQFF.

The chain is built from TRBV27 and TRBJ2-5; perhaps D is TRBD1 or TRBD2 (5 bases each). Trimming took 3 bases from V and 0 from J, leaving 11 bases between them. Germline-derived CDR1 and CDR2 are MNHEY and SMNVEV (reference sequence). This CDR3 contains 15 residues. The CDR3 loop reads CASSFGRGYQETQYF. The CDR3 DNA reads as TGTGCCAGCAGTTTTGGTCGGGGCTACCAAGAGACCCAGTACTTC.

The chain recombines TRBV5-4 with TRBJ2-3; D gene unclear. The germline V gene encodes CDR1 SGHNT and CDR2 YYREEE (reference sequence). Trimming pared 4 bases from V and 0 bases from J, leaving 12 bases between. The CDR3 is 15 amino acids. CDR3 region: CASSQDVPSTDTQYF. For the CDR3, the DNA is TGTGCCAGCAGCCAGGATGTACCCAGCACAGATACGCAGTATTTT.

Comment on this clone: The junction does not match germline at one end; this may be a read error. This sequence joins TRBV9 and TRBJ2-2; D is ambiguous. Germline-derived CDR1 and CDR2 are SGDLS and YYNGEE. The CDR3 is made up of 12 amino acids. DNA of the CDR3: TGTGCCAGCAACGTAAACACCGGGGAGCTGTTTTTT. Protein: CASNVNTGELFF.

The CDR3 region is CASSEAGAEGYGYTF. As DNA, the CDR3 is TGTGCCAGCAGTGAAGCGGGGGCGGAGGGATATGGCTACACCTTC. The genes are TRBV6-1 and TRBJ1-2; possibly TRBD1 for D (6 bases). There are 15 residues in the CDR3. Germline-derived CDR1 and CDR2 are MNHNS and SASEGT. Trimming took off 0 bases at V and 5 bases at J, with 13 bases between the two ends.

J is TRBJ1-5 and V is TRBV7-8; D ambiguous. Trimming removed 1 base from V and 2 bases from J, with 9 bases in between. This CDR3 region has 15 residues. The germline V gene encodes CDR1 SGHVS and CDR2 FQNEAQ. Here the CDR3 reads CASSLEGLGNQPQHF. In nucleotides, the CDR3 is TGTGCCAGCAGCTTAGAGGGCTTGGGCAATCAGCCCCAGCATTTT.

The chain has TRBV29-1 and TRBJ2-3, with D unclear. The ends were cut back, 7 bases at V and 3 bases at J, with 8 bases in the middle. This CDR3 has 11 amino acids. Germline V lookup: CDR1 SQVTM, CDR2 ANQGSEA. CDR3 coding DNA: TGCAGCGGGGTAGGGACAGATACGCAGTATTTT. It translates to CSGVGTDTQYF.

The chain has TRBV19 and TRBJ2-5, with D maybe TRBD2 (6 bases). The length of the CDR3 is 14 residues. Trimming shortened V by 3 bases and J by 4 bases, and 12 bases separated the two germline ends. In germline, CDR1 is LNHDA, CDR2 SQIVND (reference sequence). CDR3 in amino acids: CASSMGGGAETQYF. The CDR3 DNA reads as TGTGCCAGTAGTATGGGGGGTGGTGCAGAGACCCAGTACTTC.

V and J are TRBV23-1 and TRBJ2-1; TRBD2 might be the D (5 bases). TRBV23-1 is given ORF status, its function remaining uncertain. The V end lost 6 bases, the J end lost 7 bases, and 28 bases lay between the germline ends. This CDR3 region has 18 residues. CDR3 in DNA: TGCGCCAGCAGCGACTTCACTTTATCGGACGGGGAAAAGAATGAGCAGTTCTTC. This gives the protein CASSDFTLSDGEKNEQFF.

This clone was counted between two and nine times. The J gene is TRBJ1-1, the V gene TRBV5-1; D is ambiguous. The CDR3 contains 13 residues. Trimming cost V 3 bases and J 3 bases, with 9 bases left between them. The V gene's germline CDR1 is SGHRS and CDR2 YFSETQ. DNA for the CDR3: TGCGCCAGCAGCTCTTCTTGGGACACTGAAGCTTTCTTT. Translated, it gives CASSSSWDTEAFF.

The chain carries TRBV6-2 or TRBV6-3 and TRBJ2-7; D remains unclear. The V gene lost 2 bases and the J gene lost 3 bases, with 8 bases spanning the gap. There are 13 residues in the CDR3. Germline V gene data show CDR1 as MNHEY and CDR2 as SVGEGT. CDR3 loop: CASSYPGLYEQYF. The CDR3 DNA reads TGTGCCAGCAGTTACCCGGGCCTCTACGAGCAGTACTTC.

This clone has a single count. This chain uses TRBV28 with TRBJ1-3, with D unclear. Trimming removed 4 bases at V and 4 bases at J, with 14 bases between. The germline CDR1 and CDR2 sequences are MDHEN and SYDVKM. The CDR3 length is 15 residues. This CDR3 reads CASSSPMERGNTIYF. DNA for the CDR3: TGTGCCAGCAGTTCCCCGATGGAAAGAGGAAACACCATATATTTT.

This chain joins TRBV7-2 and TRBJ1-2, with no clear D. V was clipped by 2 bases and J by 5 bases, with 6 bases between them. The germline V gene encodes CDR1 SGHTA and CDR2 FQGNSA. CDR3 length: 12 residues. The chain's CDR3 is CASSLSVYGYTF. Here the CDR3 DNA reads TGTGCCAGCAGCTTATCGGTATATGGCTACACCTTC.

Remarks on this clone: The same CDR3 can be traced to other DNA sequences in this sample. The rearrangement links TRBV18 to TRBJ1-2; D unclear. V was trimmed by 6 bases and J by 2 bases, leaving 13 bases between them. From germline, CDR1 is KGHSH and CDR2 LQKENI. The CDR3 is 14 amino acids. Written as DNA, the CDR3 is TGTGCCAGCTCCCCGTCAACTTCGAACTATGGCTACACCTTC. It yields the protein CASSPSTSNYGYTF.

The gene calls are TRBV5-1 and TRBJ1-5, with unresolved D. The CDR3 contains 14 residues. Trimming removed 0 bases at V and 0 bases at J, with 4 bases between. Germline CDR1 and CDR2: SGHRS and YFSETQ. The CDR3 sequence is CASSLGYSNQPQHF. CDR3 DNA: TGCGCCAGCAGCTTGGGGTATAGCAATCAGCCCCAGCATTTT.

The chain is built from TRBV19 and TRBJ1-1; the D is unclear. This CDR3 comprises 14 residues. Germline V gives CDR1 LNHDA, CDR2 SQIVND (reference sequence). Trimming pared 4 bases from V and 8 bases from J, leaving 17 bases between. The CDR3 DNA sequence: TGTGCCAGTAGTACCCCGGGAGTACCCCTAGAAGCTTTCTTT. Amino acid sequence: CASSTPGVPLEAFF. Looking up the rest from reference TRBV19 and TRBJ1-1 gives the full variable domain: DGGITQSPKYLFRKEGQNVTLSCEQNLNHDAMYWYRQDPGQGLRLIYYSQIVNDFQKGDIAEGYSVSREKKESFPLTVTSAQKNPTAFYLCASSTPGVPLEAFFGQGTRLTVV.

On this clone: One junction end disagrees with the germline gene, perhaps due to a read error. This chain uses TRBV3-1 (or the pseudogene TRBV3-2) with TRBJ2-2; 10 bases align to TRBD1. Germline assignment: CDR1 LGHDT and CDR2 YNNKEL (reference sequence). The CDR3 has 16 residues. CDR3 in amino acids: CVSSPTGTGDTGELFF. The CDR3 region has the DNA TGTGTCAGCAGCCCGACCGGGACAGGGGATACCGGGGAGCTGTTTTTT.

CDR3 sequence (DNA): TGTGCCAGATATTACCGGGGAGCTGTTTTT. It yields the protein CARYYRGAVF. The chain joins TRBV21-1 to TRBJ2-2; the DNA was not compared with TRBD2, the D call given in the table. TRBV21-1 is annotated as a pseudogene. This CDR3 has 10 residues.

The genes are TRBV7-2 and TRBJ2-5, with 7 bases lining up with TRBD1. This CDR3 region has 16 residues. Germline V gene data show CDR1 as SGHTA and CDR2 as FQGNSA. The V segment lost 4 bases and the J segment 5 bases; nucleotides outside the gene matches: 13. CDR3 sequence (DNA): TGTGCCAGCAGCTACCATTGGGCAACAGGGGTTGAGACCCAGTACTTC. Its protein is CASSYHWATGVETQYF.

This chain uses TRBV30 with TRBJ1-1; D is undetermined. V was clipped by 0 bases and J by 1 base, with 6 bases between them. The germline V gene has CDR1 GTSNPN and CDR2 SVGIG (reference sequence). This CDR3 has 13 residues. CDR3 sequence: CAWSVTKNTEAFF. In DNA, the CDR3 is TGTGCCTGGAGTGTAACCAAGAACACTGAAGCTTTCTTT.

The genes are TRBV5-1 and TRBJ2-2; D is unclear. Between the trimmed V and J ends, which lost 8 bases and 5 bases, there was a span of 16 bases. Germline CDR1 SGHRS, CDR2 YFSETQ. The CDR3 is 14 residues long. The CDR3 nucleotides read TGCGCCAGTTCCTCGGACGGGCTGACCGGGGAGCTGTTTTTT. Its protein is CASSSDGLTGELFF.

DNA of the CDR3: TGTGCCAGCAAGGAACAGGGGGCTTACACTGAAGCTTTCTTT. It is translated as CASKEQGAYTEAFF. This chain links TRBV6-5 with TRBJ1-1; 9 bases match TRBD1. CDR1 and CDR2 (germline): MNHEY, SVGAGI. The V and J ends lost 7 bases and 3 bases, in that order; junction bases with no gene match: 6. The CDR3 contains 14 residues.